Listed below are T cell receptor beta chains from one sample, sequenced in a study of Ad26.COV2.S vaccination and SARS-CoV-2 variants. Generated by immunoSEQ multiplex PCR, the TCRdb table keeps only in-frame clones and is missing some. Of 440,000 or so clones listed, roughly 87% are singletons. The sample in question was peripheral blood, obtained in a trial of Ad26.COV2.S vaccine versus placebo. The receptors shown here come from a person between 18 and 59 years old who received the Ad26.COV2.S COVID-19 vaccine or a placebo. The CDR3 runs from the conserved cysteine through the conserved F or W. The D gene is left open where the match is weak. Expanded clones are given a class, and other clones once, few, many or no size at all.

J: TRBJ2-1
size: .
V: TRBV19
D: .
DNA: TGTGCCAGTAGTATAGGTCGCGGAAGGGAGTTCTTC
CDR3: CASSIGRGREFF

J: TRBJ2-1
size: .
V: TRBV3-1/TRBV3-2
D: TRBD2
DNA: TGTGCCAGCAGCTCCCTAGCGGGAGGATCTATGTTCTTC
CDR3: CASSSLAGGSMFF

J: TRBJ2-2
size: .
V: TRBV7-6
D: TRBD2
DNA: TGTGCCAGCAGACCCATAGCGGGAGGGGCGACCGGGGAGCTGTTTTTT
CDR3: CASRPIAGGATGELFF

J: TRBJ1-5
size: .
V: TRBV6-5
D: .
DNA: TGTGCCAGCAGGCCAGGTGGACGGCAGCCCCAGCATTTT
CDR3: CASRPGGRQPQHF

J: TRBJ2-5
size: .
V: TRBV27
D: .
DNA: TGTGCCAGCAGTCTAGGACCCGGGGCAACAGAAGAGACCCAGTACTTC
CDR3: CASSLGPGATEETQYF

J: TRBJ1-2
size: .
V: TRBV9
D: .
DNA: TGTGCCAGCAGCGTAGAGGCAGGAGGCTACACCTTC
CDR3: CASSVEAGGYTF

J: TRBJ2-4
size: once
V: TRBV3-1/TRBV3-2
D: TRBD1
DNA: TGTGCCAGCAGCCAGCCATACAGGGGGCGCAGGGCCAAAAACATTCAGTACTTC
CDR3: CASSQPYRGRRAKNIQYF

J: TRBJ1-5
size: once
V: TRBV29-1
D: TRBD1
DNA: TGCAGCGTTGCCACCGGGACAGGGGGTCAGCCCCAGCATTTT
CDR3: CSVATGTGGQPQHF

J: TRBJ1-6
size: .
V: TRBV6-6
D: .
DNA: TGTGCCAGCAGAACCACAGGTGCGGGATCACCCCTCCACTTT
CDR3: CASRTTGAGSPLHF

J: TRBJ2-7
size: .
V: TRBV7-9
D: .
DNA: TGTGCCAGCAGCTCAACACTGACAGTGTTTCACTACGAGCAGTACTTC
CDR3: CASSSTLTVFHYEQYF

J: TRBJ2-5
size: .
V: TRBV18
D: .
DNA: TGTGCCAGCTCACTCTCGAGAGGGCGGGTAGAGACCCAGTACTTC
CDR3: CASSLSRGRVETQYF

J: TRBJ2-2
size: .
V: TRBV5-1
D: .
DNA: TGCGCCAGCAGCTCCGCTCAGGGGCTCGCCACCGGGGAGCTGTTTTTT
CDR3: CASSSAQGLATGELFF

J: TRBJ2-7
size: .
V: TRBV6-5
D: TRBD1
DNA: TGTGCCAGCACGAATCCGGGACAGGGCTACGAGCAGTACTTC
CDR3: CASTNPGQGYEQYF

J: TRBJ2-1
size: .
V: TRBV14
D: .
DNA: TGTGCCAGCAGCCAAGACGTTTCGGCGGAGCCCTACAATGAGCAGTTCTTC
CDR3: CASSQDVSAEPYNEQFF

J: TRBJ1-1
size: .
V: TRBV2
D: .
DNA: TGTGCCAGCAGTGACGAGGCTTTTTTGAACACTGAAGCTTTCTTT
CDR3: CASSDEAFLNTEAFF

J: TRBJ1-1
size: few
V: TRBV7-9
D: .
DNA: TGTGCCAGCAGCCGGGGGTCGGGTGCTGAAGCTTTCTTT
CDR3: CASSRGSGAEAFF

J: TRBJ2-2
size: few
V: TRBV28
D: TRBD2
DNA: TGTGCCAGCAGCGTGGGGCTAGCGGGGAACACCGGGGAGCTGTTTTTT
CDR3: CASSVGLAGNTGELFF

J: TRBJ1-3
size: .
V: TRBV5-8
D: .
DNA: TGTGCCAGCAGCTTGGGGGACTCCCAGGAGAACACCATATATTTT
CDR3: CASSLGDSQENTIYF

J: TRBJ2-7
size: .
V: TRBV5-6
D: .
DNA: TGTGCCAGCAGCGCCCGGTGGCAGGGTGTTGACGAGCAGTACTTC
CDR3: CASSARWQGVDEQYF

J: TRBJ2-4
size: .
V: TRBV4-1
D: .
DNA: TGCGCCAGCAGCCAAGAACGAGTAGCCAAAAACATTCAGTACTTC
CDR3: CASSQERVAKNIQYF

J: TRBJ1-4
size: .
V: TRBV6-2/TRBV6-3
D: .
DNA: TGTGCCAGCAGTTACTGGGGTAAAACGGACAGAGTGCTTTTT
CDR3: CASSYWGKTDRVLF

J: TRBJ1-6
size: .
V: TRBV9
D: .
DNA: TGTGCCAGCAACGTAGATGACCGGGACACTCCGAGCTCCTATAATTCACCCCTCCACTTT
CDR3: CASNVDDRDTPSSYNSPLHF

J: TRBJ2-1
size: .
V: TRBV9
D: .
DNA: TGTGCCAGCAGCGTGAATTCCGATGAGCAGTTCTTC
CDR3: CASSVNSDEQFF

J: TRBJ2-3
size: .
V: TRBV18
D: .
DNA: TGTGCCAGCTCACCGTTTACGGGGAAGGGAGATACGCAGTATTTT
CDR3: CASSPFTGKGDTQYF

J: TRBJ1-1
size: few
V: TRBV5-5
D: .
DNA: TGTGCCAGCAGCTTGGGCGAGCGGCGCGAGGGCACTGAAGCTTTCTTT
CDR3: CASSLGERREGTEAFF

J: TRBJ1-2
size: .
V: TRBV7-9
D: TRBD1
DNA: TGTGCCAGCAGCTTAGGCGGGACAGGGAACTATGGCTACACCTTC
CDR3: CASSLGGTGNYGYTF

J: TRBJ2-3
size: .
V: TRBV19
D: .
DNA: TGTGCCAGTGGATCTTACACAGATACGCAGTATTTT
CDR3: CASGSYTDTQYF

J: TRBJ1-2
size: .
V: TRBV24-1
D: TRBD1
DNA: TGTGCCACCAGTGACAGGGACAGAGGCTATGGCTACACCTTC
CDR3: CATSDRDRGYGYTF

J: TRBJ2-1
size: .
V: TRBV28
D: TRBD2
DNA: TGTGCCAGCAGCCGATCTAGCGGATCCTACAATGAGCAGTTCTTC
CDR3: CASSRSSGSYNEQFF

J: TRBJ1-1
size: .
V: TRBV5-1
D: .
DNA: TGCGCCAGCAGCTTGGCCCTAGGCCTGGAGGCTTTCTTT
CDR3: CASSLALGLEAFF

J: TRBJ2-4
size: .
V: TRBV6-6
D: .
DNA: TGTGCCAGCAGCCCCCGGGACCCACGGAACAAAAACATTCAGTACTTC
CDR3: CASSPRDPRNKNIQYF

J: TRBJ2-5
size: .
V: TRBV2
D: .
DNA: TGTGCCAGCAGTGGCGGGACTCAAGAGACCCAGTACTTC
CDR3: CASSGGTQETQYF

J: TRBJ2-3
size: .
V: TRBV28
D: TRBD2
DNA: TGTGCCAGCAGTATCCGGACTAGCGGGAACACAGATACGCAGTATTTT
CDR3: CASSIRTSGNTDTQYF

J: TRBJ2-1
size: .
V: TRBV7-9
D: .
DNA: TGTGCCAGCAGCCAACGTACCTACTCCAATGAGCAGTTCTTC
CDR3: CASSQRTYSNEQFF

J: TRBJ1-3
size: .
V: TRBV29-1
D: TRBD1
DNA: TGCAGCGTTGCCCAGGGGGGTGGAAACACCATATATTTT
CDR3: CSVAQGGGNTIYF

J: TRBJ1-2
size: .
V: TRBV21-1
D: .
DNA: TGTGCCAGCAGCAATAGGGATGGCTATGGCTACACCTTC
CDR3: CASSNRDGYGYTF

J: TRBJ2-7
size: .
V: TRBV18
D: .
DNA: TGTGCCAGCTCATTCTACGGGACATCATACGAGCAGTACTTC
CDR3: CASSFYGTSYEQYF

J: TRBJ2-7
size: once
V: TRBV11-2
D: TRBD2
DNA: TGTGCCAGCAGCTTAGATGCTGCCAGCGGGGCCTCCTACGAGCAGTACTTC
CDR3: CASSLDAASGASYEQYF

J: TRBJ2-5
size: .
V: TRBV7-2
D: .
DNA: TGTGCCAGCAGCCCGAACGGGGGAAAGGTCCAAGAGACCCAGTACTTC
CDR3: CASSPNGGKVQETQYF

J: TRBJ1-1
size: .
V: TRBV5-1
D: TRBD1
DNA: TGCGCCAGCAGCTGGCAGGGACAGGGGGAGTTGAGAACTGAAGCTTTCTTT
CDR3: CASSWQGQGELRTEAFF

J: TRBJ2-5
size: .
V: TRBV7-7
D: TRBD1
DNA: TGTGCTAGCAGCCGAGACAGGGGAGAGACCCAGTACTTC
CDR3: CASSRDRGETQYF

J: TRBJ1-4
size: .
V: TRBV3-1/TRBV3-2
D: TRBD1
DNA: TGTGCCAGCAGCCAACGACAGGGTCGGGTTGAAAAACTGTTTTTT
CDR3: CASSQRQGRVEKLFF